This T cell receptor beta chain was sequenced in a study of CD8 T cells in ankylosing spondylitis. Overall study findings and caveats: Reactive arthritis synovial fluid and blood previously showed some of these motif variants.

TCRdb re-called the 5' RACE reads through MiXCR, storing one row per CDR3 protein. The sample has about 130,000 distinct CDR3 sequences, roughly 7.3% seen once. Points on this clonotype: Its antigen is unknown.

Sequences were obtained from blood, either unsorted or a sorted T cell fraction (not recorded which). This TCR derives from a male donor with ankylosing spondylitis or in good health (not recorded which).

The CDR3 DNA is TGTGCCAGCAGCTTCGACAGAAACACCGGGGAGCTGTTTTTT. Protein product: CASSFDRNTGELFF. The rearrangement joins TRBV7-2 to TRBJ2-2, with a tentative D call TRBD1 (5 bases). The germline V gene has CDR1 SGHTA and CDR2 FQGNSA. Trimming removed 3 bases from V and 2 bases from J, with 7 bases in between. The CDR3 extends over 14 amino acids. The full variable domain, its missing parts supplied by reference TRBV7-2 and TRBJ2-2, is GAGVSQSPSNKVTEKGKDVELRCDPISGHTALYWYRQSLGQGLEFLIYFQGNSAPDKSGLPSDRFSAERTGGSVSTLTIQRTQQEDSAVYLCASSFDRNTGELFFGEGSRLTVL.